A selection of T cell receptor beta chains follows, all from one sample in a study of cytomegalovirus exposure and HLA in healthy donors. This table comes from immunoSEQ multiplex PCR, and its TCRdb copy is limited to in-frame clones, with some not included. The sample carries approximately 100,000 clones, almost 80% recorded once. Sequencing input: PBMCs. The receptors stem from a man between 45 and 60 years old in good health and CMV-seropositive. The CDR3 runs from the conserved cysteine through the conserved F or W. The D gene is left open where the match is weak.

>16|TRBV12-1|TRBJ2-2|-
TGTGCCAGCAGCTTTGGGTCGGGACAGGGGTCCGGGGAGCTGTTTTTT
CASSFGSGQGSGELFF
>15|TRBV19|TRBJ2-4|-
TGTGCCAGTAGTTCCAGTTCCTCGGGCAAAAACATTCAGTACTTC
CASSSSSSGKNIQYF
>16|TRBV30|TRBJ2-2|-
TGTGCCTGGAGTTGGACAGACGTTTGGGACACCGGGGAGCTGTTTTTT
CAWSWTDVWDTGELFF
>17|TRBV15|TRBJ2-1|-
TGTGCCACCAGCAGAGATGGTGGAGCGACCCAAGGCAATGAGCAGTTCTTC
CATSRDGGATQGNEQFF
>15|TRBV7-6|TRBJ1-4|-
TGTGCCAGCAGCCCAAAGGCCCACGGAGGTGAAAAACTGTTTTTT
CASSPKAHGGEKLFF
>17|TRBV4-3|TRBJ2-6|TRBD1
TGCGCCAGCAGCCAAGATAGGTCAGGGGGTGGGGCCAACGTCCTGACTTTC
CASSQDRSGGGANVLTF
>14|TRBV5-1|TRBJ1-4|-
TGCGCCAGCCGTATGACAACAACTAATGAAAAACTGTTTTTT
CASRMTTTNEKLFF
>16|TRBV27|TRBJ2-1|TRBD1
TGTGCCAGCAGTTTATTCGGGGACAGCACCAATACCCGGCAGTTCTTC
CASSLFGDSTNTRQFF
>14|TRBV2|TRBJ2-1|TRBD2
TGTGCCAGCAATCCGGGACTAGCGGGACCAGAGCAGTTCTTC
CASNPGLAGPEQFF
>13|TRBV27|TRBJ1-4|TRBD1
TGTGCCAGCAGTTGGACAGGAAATGAAAAACTGTTTTTT
CASSWTGNEKLFF
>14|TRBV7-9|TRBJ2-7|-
TGTTCCAGCAGCCCCGGTGGAGGCCATCGCGAGCAGTACTTC
CSSSPGGGHREQYF
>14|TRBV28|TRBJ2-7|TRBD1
TGTGCCAGCAGGGACTCGGACAGGACGGGGGAGCAGTACTTC
CASRDSDRTGEQYF
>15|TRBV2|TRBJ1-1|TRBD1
TGTGCCAGCACCGGACAGGGGATTGAGAACACTGAAGCTTTCTTT
CASTGQGIENTEAFF
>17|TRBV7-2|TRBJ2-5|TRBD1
TGTGCCAGCAGCTTTGGTCAAAGGACAGGGGGCGGAGAGACCCAGTACTTC
CASSFGQRTGGGETQYF
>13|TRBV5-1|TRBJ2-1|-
TGCGCCAGCAGCTTGGGACAGGTACCTGAGCAGTTCTTC
CASSLGQVPEQFF
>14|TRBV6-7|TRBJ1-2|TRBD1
TGTGCCAGCAGTCACGACAGGGATTTAGGTGGCTACACCTTC
CASSHDRDLGGYTF